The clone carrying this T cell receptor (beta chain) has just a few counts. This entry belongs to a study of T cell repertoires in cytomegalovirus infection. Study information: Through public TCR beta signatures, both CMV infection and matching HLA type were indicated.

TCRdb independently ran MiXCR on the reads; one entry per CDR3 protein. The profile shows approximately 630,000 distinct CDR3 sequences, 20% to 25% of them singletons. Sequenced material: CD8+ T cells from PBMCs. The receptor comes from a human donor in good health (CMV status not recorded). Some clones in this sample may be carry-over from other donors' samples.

This chain's CDR3 is CASSQRTEYYEQYF. DNA of the CDR3: TGTGCCAGCAGCCAACGAACTGAGTACTACGAGCAGTACTTC. The chain combines TRBV6-5 with TRBJ2-7; D unclear. Trimming took off 6 bases at V and 3 bases at J, with 15 bases between the two ends. This CDR3 spans 14 amino acids. Germline CDR1 is MNHEY and CDR2 is SVGAGI.